This is a list of T cell receptor beta chains from one sample in a study of cytomegalovirus exposure and HLA in healthy donors. Profiling relied on immunoSEQ multiplex PCR, and the TCRdb table lists in-frame clones only, not all of them. The table lists about 160,000 clones, roughly nine tenths of them singletons. The sequenced sample consisted of PBMCs. The receptor set was obtained from a young woman in good health and CMV-seropositive. CDR3s include the opening cysteine and the closing phenylalanine or tryptophan. Fields, in order: D gene, clone size, V gene, J gene, CDR3 DNA, CDR3 protein. The D gene is left open where the match is weak. The listing skips clone size in some rows; elsewhere it reads once, few, many or a size class.

D gene: .
clone size: once
V gene: TRBV28
J gene: TRBJ2-1
CDR3 DNA: TGTGCCAGCAGCCCTCTGGAGGAGGGCGATGAGCAGTTCTTC
CDR3 protein: CASSPLEEGDEQFF

D gene: TRBD2
clone size: .
V gene: TRBV28
J gene: TRBJ2-3
CDR3 DNA: TGTGCCAGCAGTTTCCCGACTAGCATCGGTTTGGATACGCAGTATTTT
CDR3 protein: CASSFPTSIGLDTQYF

D gene: .
clone size: once
V gene: TRBV2
J gene: TRBJ2-1
CDR3 DNA: TGTGCCAGCATTTCTGGACTACGCTCCTACAATGAGCAGTTCTTC
CDR3 protein: CASISGLRSYNEQFF

D gene: .
clone size: once
V gene: TRBV6-5
J gene: TRBJ2-5
CDR3 DNA: TGTGCCAGCAGTGCTACTAGCCAAGAGACCCAGTACTTC
CDR3 protein: CASSATSQETQYF

D gene: .
clone size: .
V gene: TRBV5-4
J gene: TRBJ2-1
CDR3 DNA: TGTGCCAGCAGACTTGGCTGGACGGGAGCCTACAATGAGCAGTTCTTC
CDR3 protein: CASRLGWTGAYNEQFF

D gene: TRBD1
clone size: .
V gene: TRBV28
J gene: TRBJ1-3
CDR3 DNA: TGTGCCAGCAGTCTACGACAGGGGAGGACTGGAAACACCATATATTTT
CDR3 protein: CASSLRQGRTGNTIYF

D gene: .
clone size: .
V gene: TRBV2
J gene: TRBJ2-5
CDR3 DNA: TGTGCCAGCATACCGGAGCAGGGCCTAAAGACCCAGTACTTC
CDR3 protein: CASIPEQGLKTQYF

D gene: .
clone size: .
V gene: TRBV10-3
J gene: TRBJ2-1
CDR3 DNA: TGTGCCATCGGACTCTCGGGGAATGAGCAGTTCTTC
CDR3 protein: CAIGLSGNEQFF

D gene: .
clone size: .
V gene: TRBV2
J gene: TRBJ1-1
CDR3 DNA: TGTGCCAGCACTGTACAGGGTGAAGCTTTCTTT
CDR3 protein: CASTVQGEAFF

D gene: .
clone size: .
V gene: TRBV6-1
J gene: TRBJ2-7
CDR3 DNA: TGTGCCAGCAGTGATTTTGCAGAAGTGCCCGAGCAGTACTTC
CDR3 protein: CASSDFAEVPEQYF

D gene: TRBD1
clone size: .
V gene: TRBV5-1
J gene: TRBJ2-3
CDR3 DNA: TGCGCCAGCAGCTTTCCGGGACAGGGGTTGACAGATACGCAGTATTTT
CDR3 protein: CASSFPGQGLTDTQYF

D gene: TRBD1
clone size: .
V gene: TRBV28
J gene: TRBJ1-2
CDR3 DNA: TGTGCCAGCAGTCCCCGGACAGGGGCAAGCTATGGCTACACCTTC
CDR3 protein: CASSPRTGASYGYTF

D gene: .
clone size: .
V gene: TRBV2
J gene: TRBJ2-3
CDR3 DNA: TGTGCCAGCAGTGAACTACACACTAGGGGCACAGATACGCAGTATTTT
CDR3 protein: CASSELHTRGTDTQYF

D gene: TRBD1
clone size: .
V gene: TRBV4-1
J gene: TRBJ1-5
CDR3 DNA: TGCGCCAGCAGCCAAGCCGGGACAGGGTCATATTATAGCAATCAGCCCCAGCATTTT
CDR3 protein: CASSQAGTGSYYSNQPQHF

D gene: .
clone size: .
V gene: TRBV7-5
J gene: TRBJ1-1
CDR3 DNA: TGTGCCAGAAGCGCTCTCGACGGGATCAACACTGAAGCTTTCTTT
CDR3 protein: CARSALDGINTEAFF

D gene: .
clone size: .
V gene: TRBV5-5
J gene: TRBJ2-1
CDR3 DNA: TGTGCCAGCAGCGGGCCCACACCATACAATGAGCAGTTCTTC
CDR3 protein: CASSGPTPYNEQFF

D gene: TRBD1
clone size: .
V gene: TRBV28
J gene: TRBJ2-7
CDR3 DNA: TGTGCCAGCAGACCCACCGGGACAGGGGGGTCCTACGAGCAGTACTTC
CDR3 protein: CASRPTGTGGSYEQYF

D gene: .
clone size: .
V gene: TRBV5-4
J gene: TRBJ2-3
CDR3 DNA: TGTGCCAGCAGCCTTGGGCGGGGAAGCACAGATACGCAGTATTTT
CDR3 protein: CASSLGRGSTDTQYF

D gene: .
clone size: .
V gene: TRBV10-3
J gene: TRBJ1-1
CDR3 DNA: TGTGCCATCAGTGACAGTGGGAACACTGAAGCTTTCTTT
CDR3 protein: CAISDSGNTEAFF

D gene: .
clone size: .
V gene: TRBV5-1
J gene: TRBJ1-5
CDR3 DNA: TGCGCCAGCAGCTTGATGGGCGTTGCCAATCAGCCCCAGCATTTT
CDR3 protein: CASSLMGVANQPQHF

D gene: TRBD1
clone size: .
V gene: TRBV30
J gene: TRBJ1-5
CDR3 DNA: TGTGCCTGCAATACAGGGGGCTATCAGCCCCAGCATTTT
CDR3 protein: CACNTGGYQPQHF

D gene: .
clone size: .
V gene: TRBV27
J gene: TRBJ1-2
CDR3 DNA: TGTGCTACGGCTAAGGCAGGGGCGCAACGAGCCTATGGCTACACCTTC
CDR3 protein: CATAKAGAQRAYGYTF

D gene: TRBD1
clone size: .
V gene: TRBV7-2
J gene: TRBJ2-7
CDR3 DNA: TGTGCCAGCAGCCCGGACAGGGCGAGCTACGAGCAGTACTTC
CDR3 protein: CASSPDRASYEQYF

D gene: .
clone size: .
V gene: TRBV5-6
J gene: TRBJ2-3
CDR3 DNA: TGTGCCAGCAGCTCCCAGGGGTTCGGTCCTAGCACAGATACGCAGTATTTT
CDR3 protein: CASSSQGFGPSTDTQYF

D gene: TRBD1
clone size: .
V gene: TRBV29-1
J gene: TRBJ1-2
CDR3 DNA: TGCAGCGTTGAAGATCTGGGGGCAGGGGGCAACGGCTACACCTTC
CDR3 protein: CSVEDLGAGGNGYTF

D gene: TRBD1
clone size: .
V gene: TRBV27
J gene: TRBJ1-2
CDR3 DNA: TGTGCCAGCAGGGGACAGGTTCAGGACTTTTATGGCTACACCTTC
CDR3 protein: CASRGQVQDFYGYTF

D gene: .
clone size: .
V gene: TRBV5-1
J gene: TRBJ1-4
CDR3 DNA: TGCGCCAGCAGCTTGGACCCGGGGGCGGGGGCTAATGAAAAACTGTTTTTT
CDR3 protein: CASSLDPGAGANEKLFF

D gene: .
clone size: .
V gene: TRBV7-9
J gene: TRBJ1-1
CDR3 DNA: TGTGCCAGCAGCTCACCCTACTCCGAACTAAGGAACACTGAAGCTTTCTTT
CDR3 protein: CASSSPYSELRNTEAFF

D gene: TRBD1
clone size: .
V gene: TRBV15
J gene: TRBJ2-1
CDR3 DNA: TGTGCCACCAGCAGGAGGACAGGGGGGACCTACAATGAGCAGTTCTTC
CDR3 protein: CATSRRTGGTYNEQFF

D gene: .
clone size: .
V gene: TRBV9
J gene: TRBJ2-3
CDR3 DNA: TGTGCCAGCAGCGTCCACTACACAGATACGCAGTATTTT
CDR3 protein: CASSVHYTDTQYF

D gene: .
clone size: .
V gene: TRBV5-1
J gene: TRBJ2-2
CDR3 DNA: TGCGCCAGCAGCTACGGCCAGGGCAGCACCGGGGAGCTGTTTTTT
CDR3 protein: CASSYGQGSTGELFF

D gene: TRBD1
clone size: .
V gene: TRBV19
J gene: TRBJ1-1
CDR3 DNA: TGTGCCAGTAGTGTCACAGGGGCGGGGAACACTGAAGCTTTCTTT
CDR3 protein: CASSVTGAGNTEAFF

D gene: TRBD2
clone size: .
V gene: TRBV28
J gene: TRBJ2-7
CDR3 DNA: TGTGCCACCAGAGCGGGAGTGACCTACGAGCAGTACTTC
CDR3 protein: CATRAGVTYEQYF

D gene: TRBD1
clone size: .
V gene: TRBV28
J gene: TRBJ1-2
CDR3 DNA: TGTGCCAGCAGTCTCGGACAGGGGGGGAATTCCTTCTATGGCTACACCTTC
CDR3 protein: CASSLGQGGNSFYGYTF

D gene: TRBD2
clone size: .
V gene: TRBV11-2
J gene: TRBJ2-3
CDR3 DNA: TGTGCCAGCAGCTGGACTAGCGGGAGGGCAGATACGCAGTATTTT
CDR3 protein: CASSWTSGRADTQYF

D gene: TRBD1
clone size: once
V gene: TRBV5-1
J gene: TRBJ2-1
CDR3 DNA: TGCGCCAGCAGCGGGCCGGGACAGGGAGCGTACAATGAGCAGTTCTTC
CDR3 protein: CASSGPGQGAYNEQFF

D gene: .
clone size: .
V gene: TRBV2
J gene: TRBJ2-7
CDR3 DNA: TGTGCCAGCAGTGAAAAGGGCAGCGGACTGTACGAGCAGTACTTC
CDR3 protein: CASSEKGSGLYEQYF

D gene: .
clone size: .
V gene: TRBV2
J gene: TRBJ2-5
CDR3 DNA: TGTGCCAGCAGTGATAACAGGGAAGAGACCCAGTACTTC
CDR3 protein: CASSDNREETQYF

D gene: .
clone size: .
V gene: TRBV30
J gene: TRBJ1-5
CDR3 DNA: TGTGCCTGGAGTGACAGGGATTATAGCAATCAGCCCCAGCATTTT
CDR3 protein: CAWSDRDYSNQPQHF

D gene: TRBD1
clone size: .
V gene: TRBV10-2
J gene: TRBJ2-5
CDR3 DNA: TGCGCCAGCAACGGACAGGGGTTTAGTTTAGAGACCCAGTACTTC
CDR3 protein: CASNGQGFSLETQYF

D gene: .
clone size: .
V gene: TRBV29-1
J gene: TRBJ1-1
CDR3 DNA: TGCAGCGTTGGGGGGGGACCGAACACTGAAGCTTTCTTT
CDR3 protein: CSVGGGPNTEAFF

D gene: TRBD1
clone size: .
V gene: TRBV9
J gene: TRBJ2-2
CDR3 DNA: TGTGCCAGCAGCCCCAGGGGTCGACGGACCACGGGACAGGGGTTCGACACCGGGGAGCTGTTTTTT
CDR3 protein: CASSPRGRRTTGQGFDTGELFF

D gene: TRBD1
clone size: .
V gene: TRBV28
J gene: TRBJ1-5
CDR3 DNA: TGTGCCAGCAGTTTAACCGGGACAGGGTATGATCAGCCCCAGCATTTT
CDR3 protein: CASSLTGTGYDQPQHF

D gene: .
clone size: few
V gene: TRBV9
J gene: TRBJ2-1
CDR3 DNA: TGTGCCAGCAGCGTCGACAGAAACAATGAGCAGTTCTTC
CDR3 protein: CASSVDRNNEQFF

D gene: .
clone size: .
V gene: TRBV27
J gene: TRBJ2-1
CDR3 DNA: TGTGCCAGCAGGCGGACTGTCTCCTACAATGAGCAGTTCTTC
CDR3 protein: CASRRTVSYNEQFF

D gene: .
clone size: .
V gene: TRBV5-8
J gene: TRBJ2-4
CDR3 DNA: TGTGCCAGCAGATACATGGCCAAAAACATTCAGTACTTC
CDR3 protein: CASRYMAKNIQYF

D gene: .
clone size: .
V gene: TRBV6-1
J gene: TRBJ1-5
CDR3 DNA: TGTGCCAGCACGGGAGGCAATCAGCCCCAGCATTTT
CDR3 protein: CASTGGNQPQHF

D gene: TRBD2
clone size: .
V gene: TRBV30
J gene: TRBJ2-1
CDR3 DNA: TGTGCCTGGAGTGGGATTAGCGGGAGTCTAAATGAGCAGTTCTTC
CDR3 protein: CAWSGISGSLNEQFF

D gene: TRBD2
clone size: .
V gene: TRBV7-3
J gene: TRBJ2-1
CDR3 DNA: TGTGCCAGCAGCCCATGGACTAGCGATTACAATGAGCAGTTCTTC
CDR3 protein: CASSPWTSDYNEQFF

D gene: .
clone size: .
V gene: TRBV5-4
J gene: TRBJ2-7
CDR3 DNA: TGTGCCAGCAGCGCGACCTCTAGCTTCTCCTACGAGCAGTACTTC
CDR3 protein: CASSATSSFSYEQYF

D gene: .
clone size: .
V gene: TRBV21-1
J gene: TRBJ1-2
CDR3 DNA: TGTGCCAGCAGTATGGGGCACCATGGCTACACCTTC
CDR3 protein: CASSMGHHGYTF

D gene: TRBD2
clone size: .
V gene: TRBV30
J gene: TRBJ2-7
CDR3 DNA: TGTGCCACGGGGAGGGTTGATTACGAGCAGTACTTC
CDR3 protein: CATGRVDYEQYF

D gene: TRBD2
clone size: .
V gene: TRBV7-3
J gene: TRBJ2-2
CDR3 DNA: TGTGCCAGCAGCTCCCAGGGAGGGGCTAACACCGGGGAGCTGTTTTTT
CDR3 protein: CASSSQGGANTGELFF

D gene: .
clone size: .
V gene: TRBV5-1
J gene: TRBJ2-5
CDR3 DNA: TGCGCCAGCAGCTTCGGGGATGTGGAGACCCAGTACTTC
CDR3 protein: CASSFGDVETQYF

D gene: TRBD1
clone size: .
V gene: TRBV27
J gene: TRBJ1-1
CDR3 DNA: TGTGCCAGCAGTCCAGGACAGGGTAGGAACACTGAAGCTTTCTTT
CDR3 protein: CASSPGQGRNTEAFF

D gene: TRBD2
clone size: .
V gene: TRBV19
J gene: TRBJ2-7
CDR3 DNA: TGTGCCAGTAGTATAGACGGGGGGTCCTACGAGCAGTACTTC
CDR3 protein: CASSIDGGSYEQYF

D gene: TRBD1
clone size: .
V gene: TRBV2
J gene: TRBJ1-1
CDR3 DNA: TGTGCCAGCAGTGATCGTATAGGACAGGGGATTGGTGAAGCTTTCTTT
CDR3 protein: CASSDRIGQGIGEAFF